This passage covers 3 T cell receptor beta chains from one sample sequenced in a study of blood T cell repertoires in COVID-19. The data were produced by immunoSEQ multiplex PCR, yet TCRdb's version contains in-frame clones alone and is incomplete. Of over 600,000 clones in the sample, about 87% were seen once. Sequenced input: peripheral blood. These receptors were obtained from a woman aged 18-30 years with acute or convalescent COVID-19.

This clone has a handful of counts. This chain uses TRBV30 with TRBJ2-7, with 9 bases lining up with TRBD1. CDR3 length: 14 amino acids. The ends lost 4 bases at V and 3 bases at J; junction bases unmatched: 7. The germline V gene has CDR1 GTSNPN and CDR2 SVGIG (reference sequence). The CDR3 nucleotides read TGTGCCTGGACTTCTGGGACAGGGCTCTACGAGCAGTACTTC. Translated, it gives CAWTSGTGLYEQYF.

This rearrangement joins TRBV6-5 to TRBJ1-1; D is perhaps TRBD1 (6 bases). In germline, CDR1 is MNHEY, CDR2 SVGAGI. V was shortened by 7 bases and J by 12 bases, with 21 bases between the two germline ends. The CDR3 contains 13 residues. The CDR3 loop is CASIPPGGFQPFF. The CDR3 nucleotides read TGTGCCAGCATCCCCCCGGGGGGCTTCCAGCCTTTCTTT.

V gene TRBV6-5 combines with J gene TRBJ2-5, with 7 bases lining up with TRBD2. The CDR3 extends over 14 amino acids. The trim removed 8 bases at V and 2 bases at J, leaving 8 bases unmatched. The germline V gene encodes CDR1 MNHEY and CDR2 SVGAGI. CDR3 DNA: TGTGCCAGCCACGGGGCGCGGGGGCAAGAGACCCAGTACTTC. Residues: CASHGARGQETQYF.